What follows are 17 T cell receptor beta chains derived from one specimen sequenced in a study of T cell responses to AZD1222 COVID-19 vaccine. Clones were sequenced by immunoSEQ multiplex PCR, and TCRdb holds only the in-frame ones, with some missing. Of roughly 160,000 clones in the sample, around nine tenths were seen once. Sample: peripheral blood, taken on day 0 of AZD1222 vaccination. These receptors were collected from an adult in good health.

The DNA of the CDR3 is TGCGCCACCTGTTGGAGCCGTACAGGGGATGGCTACACCTTC. Its translation: CATCWSRTGDGYTF. The rearrangement links TRBV10-1 to TRBJ1-2; the match to TRBD1 covers 7 bases. V lost 10 bases, J lost 6 bases, and 14 bases stayed unmatched. Germline V gene sequence: CDR1 WNHNN, CDR2 SYGVQD (reference sequence). The CDR3 runs 14 residues.

V gene TRBV4-3 combines with J gene TRBJ1-4, with D tentatively TRBD1 (6 bases). Germline CDR1 is LGHNA and CDR2 is YSLEER. Between the trimmed V and J ends, which lost 4 bases and 11 bases, there was a span of 20 bases. The CDR3 runs 15 residues. DNA for the CDR3: TGCGCCAGCAGCCTGCTCGGGTCGGGACAAACGAAACTGTTTTTT. Its protein product is CASSLLGSGQTKLFF.

The chain's CDR3 is CASRNGLGGKNIQYF. DNA for the CDR3: TGTGCCAGCAGAAATGGTCTTGGGGGCAAAAACATTCAGTACTTC. The rearrangement joins TRBV6-6 to TRBJ2-4, with D perhaps TRBD1 or TRBD2 (5 bases each). Trimming left V 6 bases short and J 3 bases short, with 15 bases between. This CDR3 has 15 amino acids. The V gene's germline CDR1 is MNHNY and CDR2 SVGAGI (reference sequence).

The chain couples TRBV5-1 to TRBJ2-1, with 7 bases fitting TRBD2. Germline V gene lookup returns CDR1 SGHRS and CDR2 YFSETQ. Trimming cost V 0 bases and J 8 bases; bases outside gene matches: 5. This CDR3 is built from 14 residues. The DNA for the CDR3 is TGCGCCAGCAGCTTGGGACTAGCTAACGATGAGCAGTTCTTC. Its protein is CASSLGLANDEQFF.

This sequence joins TRBV6-5 and TRBJ2-3, with D possibly matching TRBD2 (6 bases). CDR1 and CDR2 from the germline V gene are MNHEY and SVGAGI. The CDR3 spans 15 residues. Trimming took 3 bases from V and 0 from J, leaving 10 bases between them. The CDR3 coding sequence is TGTGCCAGCAGTTATAGCGGCCCTAGCACAGATACGCAGTATTTT. As protein: CASSYSGPSTDTQYF.

This chain uses TRBV18 with TRBJ2-1; 8 nucleotides align to TRBD2. Germline CDR1 is KGHSH and CDR2 is LQKENI. With V trimmed by 3 bases and J by 5 bases, 6 bases remained unmatched. This CDR3 is 15 amino acids long. CDR3 loop: CASSPAGGRNNEQFF. The CDR3 bases are TGTGCCAGCTCACCCGCGGGGGGCCGTAACAATGAGCAGTTCTTC.

The chain uses TRBV19 and TRBJ1-1, with no clear D. Per the germline V gene, CDR1 is LNHDA and CDR2 is SQIVND (reference sequence). Trimming took off 6 bases at V and 4 bases at J, with 18 bases between the two ends. The CDR3 runs 15 residues. This CDR3 reads CASSLGYSAATEAFF. CDR3 DNA: TGTGCCAGTAGCTTAGGGTATTCGGCGGCCACTGAAGCTTTCTTT.

J is TRBJ1-5 and V is TRBV5-1; D is unresolved. With 5 bases removed from V and 4 bases from J, the gap between germline ends came to 13 bases. This CDR3 contains 14 residues. CDR1 and CDR2 (germline): SGHRS, YFSETQ. CDR3 residues: CASRKDGENQPQHF. The CDR3 DNA reads as TGCGCCAGCAGAAAGGACGGGGAAAATCAGCCCCAGCATTTT.

The rearrangement joins TRBV3-1 (or the pseudogene TRBV3-2) to TRBJ1-4; D is ambiguous. This CDR3 contains 12 residues. Germline CDR1 LGHDT, CDR2 YNNKEL (reference sequence). Deletions cut 5 bases from V and 6 bases from J, with 7 bases between. CDR3 loop: CASSWGDEKLFF. As DNA, the CDR3 is TGTGCCAGCAGCTGGGGTGATGAAAAACTGTTTTTT.

Concerning this clone: At one end the junction does not follow the germline gene, possibly because of a read error. V gene TRBV10-1 combines with J gene TRBJ2-6; no clear D. The CDR3 spans 17 residues. CDR1 is WNHNN and CDR2 is SYGVQD in the germline V gene (reference sequence). In nucleotides, the CDR3 is TGCGCCCGCAGCCGCCCCCGGGCGGTCTCTGGGGCCAACGTCCTGACTTTC. Amino acid sequence: CARSRPRAVSGANVLTF.

The V and J genes are TRBV5-1 and TRBJ2-3; D is uncertain. The CDR3 covers 13 residues. V was trimmed by 4 bases and J by 2 bases, leaving 8 bases between them. CDR1 SGHRS and CDR2 YFSETQ come from the germline V gene. The CDR3 coding sequence is TGCGCCAGCAGCCAGACTGACACAGATACGCAGTATTTT. It yields the protein CASSQTDTDTQYF. Filled out from reference TRBV5-1 and TRBJ2-3, the complete variable domain reads KAGVTQTPRYLIKTRGQQVTLSCSPISGHRSVSWYQQTPGQGLQFLFEYFSETQRNKGNFPGRFSGRQFSNSRSEMNVSTLELGDSALYLCASSQTDTDTQYFGPGTRLTVL.

The chain uses TRBV11-3 and TRBJ1-2, with D tentatively TRBD1 (6 bases). Trimming shortened V by 5 bases and J by 2 bases, and 18 bases separated the two germline ends. Germline CDR1 and CDR2: SGHNT and YENEEA. This CDR3 comprises 16 residues. In DNA, the CDR3 is TGTGCCAGCAGCACCCACCGGCCAGGGGAGAACTATGGCTACACCTTC. Translation: CASSTHRPGENYGYTF.

J is TRBJ2-1 and V is TRBV6-2 or TRBV6-3; the D is unclear. The CDR3 extends over 11 amino acids. From germline, CDR1 is MNHEY and CDR2 SVGEGT. V lost 5 bases, J lost 7 bases, and 6 bases lay in between. CDR3 DNA sequence: TGTGCCAGCAGTCCGCTTAATGAGCAGTTCTTC. Its protein product is CASSPLNEQFF.

The CDR3 DNA reads as TGCAGCGTTGTGGGGTTGGATGGCTACACCTTC. Translation: CSVVGLDGYTF. The chain links TRBV29-1 to TRBJ1-2, with unresolved D. V was clipped by 4 bases and J by 6 bases, with 9 bases between them. The CDR3 consists of 11 residues. Germline CDR1 SQVTM, CDR2 ANQGSEA.

The count of this clone is one. The chain has TRBV5-1 and TRBJ2-2; TRBD2 is a possible D gene (6 bases). The germline V gene has CDR1 SGHRS and CDR2 YFSETQ. The CDR3 is made up of 15 amino acids. Trimming removed 2 bases from V and 6 bases from J, with 14 bases in between. The chain's CDR3 is CASSLWGESAGELFF. CDR3 sequence (DNA): TGCGCCAGCAGCTTATGGGGGGAGTCTGCCGGGGAGCTGTTTTTT.

The rearrangement uses TRBV24-1 and TRBJ2-2, with D possibly matching TRBD1 (5 bases). Between the trimmed V and J ends, which lost 2 bases and 1 base, there was a span of 16 bases. Germline-derived CDR1 and CDR2 are KGHDR and SFDVKD. The CDR3 extends over 18 amino acids. CDR3 protein: CATSDSGYDSGNTGELFF. The CDR3 coding sequence is TGTGCCACCAGTGATTCGGGTTATGACAGTGGGAACACCGGGGAGCTGTTTTTT.

The rearrangement uses TRBV29-1 and TRBJ2-7; 9 bases are a match to TRBD1. This CDR3 is built from 13 residues. With 6 bases clipped from V and 1 base from J, the junction kept 4 bases outside the gene matches. In germline, CDR1 is SQVTM, CDR2 ANQGSEA. CDR3 amino acids: CSVAGQGSYEQYF. In nucleotides, the CDR3 is TGCAGCGTCGCGGGACAGGGTTCCTACGAGCAGTACTTC.